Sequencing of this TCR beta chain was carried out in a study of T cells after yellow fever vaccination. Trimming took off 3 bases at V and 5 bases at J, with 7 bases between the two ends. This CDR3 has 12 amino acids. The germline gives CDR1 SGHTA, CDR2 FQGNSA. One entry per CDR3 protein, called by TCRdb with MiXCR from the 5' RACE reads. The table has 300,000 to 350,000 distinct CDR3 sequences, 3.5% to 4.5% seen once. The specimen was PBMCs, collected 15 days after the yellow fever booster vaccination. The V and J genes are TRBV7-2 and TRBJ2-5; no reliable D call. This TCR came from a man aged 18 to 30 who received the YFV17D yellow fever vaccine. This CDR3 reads CASSFTWETQYF. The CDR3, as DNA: TGTGCCAGCAGCTTTACATGGGAGACCCAGTACTTC. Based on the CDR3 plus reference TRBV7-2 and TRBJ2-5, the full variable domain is GAGVSQSPSNKVTEKGKDVELRCDPISGHTALYWYRQSLGQGLEFLIYFQGNSAPDKSGLPSDRFSAERTGGSVSTLTIQRTQQEDSAVYLCASSFTWETQYFGPGTRLLVL.